A selection of T cell receptor beta chains follows, all from one sample in a study of T cell responses to AZD1222 COVID-19 vaccine. The data were produced by immunoSEQ multiplex PCR, yet TCRdb's version contains in-frame clones alone and is incomplete. Counted here are 140,000 to 150,000 clones, just over 90% occurring once; the ten biggest clones make up 1.9%. The sample consisted of peripheral blood, taken 28 days after the second AZD1222 dose. The receptors derive from an adult who received the AZD1222 COVID-19 vaccine. The CDR3 runs from the conserved cysteine through the conserved F or W. D genes are given only for firm matches. Expanded clones get a size class; other rows say once, few or many, or leave the size out.

J gene: TRBJ2-1; D gene: TRBD2; V gene: TRBV6-2/TRBV6-3; clone size: -; CDR3 DNA: TGTGCCAGCAGTTACTTCCGAGCGGGAGGGGGATCCTACAATGAGCAGTTCTTC; CDR3 protein: CASSYFRAGGGSYNEQFF
J gene: TRBJ2-4; D gene: TRBD2; V gene: TRBV4-2; clone size: -; CDR3 DNA: TGTGCCAGCAGCCAAGGACTAGCGGGAGAAAGTGAAAACATTCAGTACTTC; CDR3 protein: CASSQGLAGESENIQYF
J gene: TRBJ2-4; D gene: TRBD1; V gene: TRBV5-4; clone size: -; CDR3 DNA: TGTGCCAGCAGCCCTGGACAGGGGACCATAGCCAAAAACATTCAGTACTTC; CDR3 protein: CASSPGQGTIAKNIQYF
J gene: TRBJ1-2; D gene: TRBD1; V gene: TRBV10-3; clone size: -; CDR3 DNA: TGTGCCATCAGTGAGGCGGGACAGGGGGATGGCTACACCTTC; CDR3 protein: CAISEAGQGDGYTF
J gene: TRBJ1-6; D gene: -; V gene: TRBV28; clone size: -; CDR3 DNA: TGTGCCACCTCGACAGGCCCTAGGCCCCTCCACTTT; CDR3 protein: CATSTGPRPLHF
J gene: TRBJ2-5; D gene: -; V gene: TRBV27; clone size: -; CDR3 DNA: TGTGCCAGCAGTTCGGGACGTTTGGAGACCCAGTACTTC; CDR3 protein: CASSSGRLETQYF
J gene: TRBJ1-2; D gene: -; V gene: TRBV18; clone size: -; CDR3 DNA: TGTGCCAGCTCACAAGTTTTAGGGGACTATGGCTACACCTTC; CDR3 protein: CASSQVLGDYGYTF
J gene: TRBJ2-1; D gene: TRBD2; V gene: TRBV5-1; clone size: -; CDR3 DNA: TGCGCCAGCAGCCCGGGACTAGCGGGAGGGCTTAATGAGCAGTTCTTC; CDR3 protein: CASSPGLAGGLNEQFF
J gene: TRBJ1-4; D gene: TRBD1; V gene: TRBV7-9; clone size: once; CDR3 DNA: TGTGCCAGCAGCCCCAATACAGGGGGCAGTGAAAAACTGTTTTTT; CDR3 protein: CASSPNTGGSEKLFF
J gene: TRBJ1-4; D gene: TRBD1; V gene: TRBV7-6; clone size: -; CDR3 DNA: TGTGCCAGCAGCCCGGACAGGGGGCGAGGTGAAAAACTGTTTTTT; CDR3 protein: CASSPDRGRGEKLFF
J gene: TRBJ2-7; D gene: TRBD2; V gene: TRBV5-8; clone size: once; CDR3 DNA: TGTGCCAGCAGCCAAGGACTAGCGGGGGACCGCGAGGAGCAGTACTTC; CDR3 protein: CASSQGLAGDREEQYF
J gene: TRBJ1-1; D gene: TRBD1; V gene: TRBV27; clone size: -; CDR3 DNA: TGTGCCACCGCGACAGGGGCTGAAGCTTTCTTT; CDR3 protein: CATATGAEAFF
J gene: TRBJ2-7; D gene: TRBD2; V gene: TRBV7-2; clone size: -; CDR3 DNA: TGTGCCAGCAGCCGTAGCGGGGGGATCTCCTACGAGCAGTACTTC; CDR3 protein: CASSRSGGISYEQYF
J gene: TRBJ2-1; D gene: -; V gene: TRBV7-2; clone size: once; CDR3 DNA: TGTGCCAGCAGCTTAGGTAGCGCGAGCTCCTACAATGAGCAGTTCTTC; CDR3 protein: CASSLGSASSYNEQFF
J gene: TRBJ2-3; D gene: TRBD2; V gene: TRBV5-4; clone size: -; CDR3 DNA: TGTGCCAGCAGCTCTATGACTAGCTCCGATACGCAGTATTTT; CDR3 protein: CASSSMTSSDTQYF
J gene: TRBJ2-3; D gene: TRBD2; V gene: TRBV9; clone size: -; CDR3 DNA: TGTGCCAGCAGCGCCGGGACTAGCGGGGGGAGTCATACGCAGTATTTT; CDR3 protein: CASSAGTSGGSHTQYF
J gene: TRBJ1-3; D gene: -; V gene: TRBV11-2; clone size: -; CDR3 DNA: TGTGCCAGCAGCTTAAGCACAGCCTCTGGAAACACCATATATTTT; CDR3 protein: CASSLSTASGNTIYF
J gene: TRBJ2-3; D gene: TRBD2; V gene: TRBV7-2; clone size: -; CDR3 DNA: TGTGCCAGCAGCTTAGTATTCTCTAGCGGGGGGGCCATGGATACGCAGTATTTT; CDR3 protein: CASSLVFSSGGAMDTQYF
J gene: TRBJ1-3; D gene: -; V gene: TRBV7-6; clone size: -; CDR3 DNA: TGTGCCAGCAGCACGTATGGGGAAATTGGAAACACCATATATTTT; CDR3 protein: CASSTYGEIGNTIYF
J gene: TRBJ2-7; D gene: -; V gene: TRBV6-5; clone size: -; CDR3 DNA: TGTGCCAGCAGGGACACCCTCTCCTACGAGCAGTACTTC; CDR3 protein: CASRDTLSYEQYF
J gene: TRBJ1-5; D gene: -; V gene: TRBV28; clone size: -; CDR3 DNA: TGTGCCAGCAGTTTAGGGGGGGCGCGCAATCAGCCCCAGCATTTT; CDR3 protein: CASSLGGARNQPQHF
J gene: TRBJ1-3; D gene: -; V gene: TRBV11-2; clone size: -; CDR3 DNA: TGTGCCGGCTCCGACGAGATCGGAAACACCATATATTTT; CDR3 protein: CAGSDEIGNTIYF
J gene: TRBJ1-1; D gene: TRBD1; V gene: TRBV7-3; clone size: -; CDR3 DNA: TGTGCCAGCAGCAGGGGGGACAGGGTCACTGAAGCTTTCTTT; CDR3 protein: CASSRGDRVTEAFF
J gene: TRBJ1-5; D gene: -; V gene: TRBV7-2; clone size: -; CDR3 DNA: TGTGCCAGCAGCCTGGTATTTCTAGGGAATCAGCCCCAGCATTTT; CDR3 protein: CASSLVFLGNQPQHF
J gene: TRBJ2-1; D gene: TRBD2; V gene: TRBV10-1; clone size: few; CDR3 DNA: TGCGCCAGCAGTGAGGTAGCGGGAGAATCCTACAATGAGCAGTTCTTC; CDR3 protein: CASSEVAGESYNEQFF
J gene: TRBJ1-4; D gene: -; V gene: TRBV7-9; clone size: -; CDR3 DNA: TGTGCCAGCAGCTCTGGGAAACAGGGCTCTTCTGAAAAACTGTTTTTT; CDR3 protein: CASSSGKQGSSEKLFF
J gene: TRBJ1-6; D gene: -; V gene: TRBV9; clone size: -; CDR3 DNA: TGTGCCAGCAGCAAAGAGGGGATCCCAACACCCCTCCACTTT; CDR3 protein: CASSKEGIPTPLHF
J gene: TRBJ2-1; D gene: -; V gene: TRBV9; clone size: -; CDR3 DNA: TGTGCCAGCAGCGTATACGGGGGTAACAATGAGCAGTTCTTC; CDR3 protein: CASSVYGGNNEQFF
J gene: TRBJ1-2; D gene: -; V gene: TRBV9; clone size: -; CDR3 DNA: TGTGCCAGCAGCGTACAGGGAGTAGCCGGCTACACCTTC; CDR3 protein: CASSVQGVAGYTF
J gene: TRBJ2-1; D gene: -; V gene: TRBV7-9; clone size: few; CDR3 DNA: TGTGCCAGCAGCCTAGGGATGGCCCGCGTGGTAGTGCAGTTCTTC; CDR3 protein: CASSLGMARVVVQFF
J gene: TRBJ1-5; D gene: TRBD1; V gene: TRBV20-1; clone size: -; CDR3 DNA: TGCAGTGCTAGTGTGGGAGGAACAGGGGCAAATCAGCCCCAGCATTTT; CDR3 protein: CSASVGGTGANQPQHF
J gene: TRBJ1-5; D gene: -; V gene: TRBV5-1; clone size: -; CDR3 DNA: TGCGCCAGCAGCTTGTCAGGGGGCAATCAGCCCCAGCATTTT; CDR3 protein: CASSLSGGNQPQHF
J gene: TRBJ2-1; D gene: -; V gene: TRBV7-3; clone size: -; CDR3 DNA: TGTGCCAGCAGCTCAACCCCACTTAGTGAGCAGTTCTTC; CDR3 protein: CASSSTPLSEQFF
J gene: TRBJ1-5; D gene: -; V gene: TRBV2; clone size: -; CDR3 DNA: TGTGCCAGCAGTGACCAGGGGTTAGGTCATCAGCCCCAGCATTTT; CDR3 protein: CASSDQGLGHQPQHF
J gene: TRBJ1-1; D gene: -; V gene: TRBV29-1; clone size: -; CDR3 DNA: TGCAGCGTGAAGGACGGGACATCCAACACTGAAGCTTTCTTT; CDR3 protein: CSVKDGTSNTEAFF
J gene: TRBJ2-7; D gene: -; V gene: TRBV9; clone size: -; CDR3 DNA: TGTGCCAGCAGCGTAGCTCCGGCGATTACCTACGAGCAGTACTTC; CDR3 protein: CASSVAPAITYEQYF
J gene: TRBJ1-1; D gene: -; V gene: TRBV9; clone size: -; CDR3 DNA: TGTGCCAGCAGCCCGTCCGGGAACACTGAAGCTTTCTTT; CDR3 protein: CASSPSGNTEAFF
J gene: TRBJ1-2; D gene: TRBD1; V gene: TRBV2; clone size: once; CDR3 DNA: TGTGCCAGCAGTCCTAGGACAGGGCAAGGCTACACCTTC; CDR3 protein: CASSPRTGQGYTF
J gene: TRBJ2-1; D gene: -; V gene: TRBV7-9; clone size: -; CDR3 DNA: TGTGCCAGCAGCTTAGTGGCGGACCGGGGGAATGAGCAGTTCTTC; CDR3 protein: CASSLVADRGNEQFF
J gene: TRBJ1-5; D gene: -; V gene: TRBV2; clone size: -; CDR3 DNA: TGTGCCAGCAGCAGGGAGGGTCAGCCCCAGCATTTT; CDR3 protein: CASSREGQPQHF
J gene: TRBJ1-6; D gene: -; V gene: TRBV7-2; clone size: -; CDR3 DNA: TGTGCCAGCAGCTTAAGGGGGTCCGGGTCACCCCTCCACTTT; CDR3 protein: CASSLRGSGSPLHF